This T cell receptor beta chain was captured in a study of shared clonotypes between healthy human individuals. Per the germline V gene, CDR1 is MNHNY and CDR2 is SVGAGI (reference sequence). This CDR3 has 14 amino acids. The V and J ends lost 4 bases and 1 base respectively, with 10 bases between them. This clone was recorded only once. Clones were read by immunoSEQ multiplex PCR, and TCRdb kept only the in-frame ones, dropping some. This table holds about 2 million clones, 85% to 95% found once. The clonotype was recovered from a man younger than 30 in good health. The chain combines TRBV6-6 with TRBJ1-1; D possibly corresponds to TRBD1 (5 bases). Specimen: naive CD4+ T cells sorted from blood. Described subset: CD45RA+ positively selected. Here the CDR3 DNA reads TGTGCCAGCAGTTTCGGGGACCAGAACACTGAAGCTTTCTTT. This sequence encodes CASSFGDQNTEAFF.